This entry features one T cell receptor (beta chain) sequence. Antigen: not known. The trim removed 3 bases at V and 1 base at J, leaving 6 bases unmatched. This CDR3 is 16 amino acids long. Germline V gene sequence: CDR1 LNHDA, CDR2 SQIVND (reference sequence). The protocol was immunoSEQ multiplex PCR, while the TCRdb copy is restricted to in-frame clones and leaves out a portion. Among some 2,100,000 clones, around 93% were seen once, and the ten largest hold about 1.8%. This entry is derived from a study of shared clonotypes between healthy human individuals. Study details: Donors had three CD4 naive, three CD4 memory, two CD8 naive and one CD8 memory plate apiece. Study-wide results and caveats: Sample collection involved blood only; tissue repertoires are likely different.

Positively selected for CCR7, the CD45RO-negative cells used as naive CD8 cells excluded terminally differentiated effector memory CD45RA+ cells. The receptor was isolated from a man between 18 and 29 years old in good health. Some clones in this sample may be carry-over from other donors' samples. The sample was naive CD8+ T cells from PBMCs. The rearrangement uses TRBV19 and TRBJ2-5, with 9 bases lining up with TRBD2. The CDR3 sequence: CASSIEGREGQETQYF. The CDR3, as DNA: TGTGCCAGTAGTATCGAAGGGCGGGAGGGCCAAGAGACCCAGTACTTC.